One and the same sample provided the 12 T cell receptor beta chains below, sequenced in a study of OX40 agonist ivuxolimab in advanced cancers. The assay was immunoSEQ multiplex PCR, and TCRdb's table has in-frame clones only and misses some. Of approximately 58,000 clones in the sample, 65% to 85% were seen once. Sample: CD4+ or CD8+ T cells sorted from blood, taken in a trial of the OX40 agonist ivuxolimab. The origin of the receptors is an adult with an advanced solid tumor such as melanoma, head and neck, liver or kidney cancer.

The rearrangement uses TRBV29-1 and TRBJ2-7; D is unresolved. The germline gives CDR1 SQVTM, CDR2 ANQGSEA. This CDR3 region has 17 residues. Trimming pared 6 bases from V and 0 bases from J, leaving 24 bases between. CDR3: CSVSIRKPGRSSYEQYF. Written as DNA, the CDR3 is TGCAGCGTATCCATTAGAAAACCGGGCCGAAGCTCCTACGAGCAGTACTTC.

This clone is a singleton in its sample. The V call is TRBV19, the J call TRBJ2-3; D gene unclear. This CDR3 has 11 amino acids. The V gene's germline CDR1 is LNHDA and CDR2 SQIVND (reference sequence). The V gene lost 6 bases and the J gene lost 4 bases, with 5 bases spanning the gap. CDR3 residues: CASRVSDTQYF. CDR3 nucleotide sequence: TGTGCCAGTAGGGTCTCAGATACGCAGTATTTT.

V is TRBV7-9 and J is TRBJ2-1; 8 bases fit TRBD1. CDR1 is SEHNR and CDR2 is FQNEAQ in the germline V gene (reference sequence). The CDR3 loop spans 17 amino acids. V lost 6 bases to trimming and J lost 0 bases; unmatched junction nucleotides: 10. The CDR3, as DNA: TGTGCCAGCAGTCCCTACACAGGGGGTAGCTCCTACAATGAGCAGTTCTTC. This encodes CASSPYTGGSSYNEQFF.

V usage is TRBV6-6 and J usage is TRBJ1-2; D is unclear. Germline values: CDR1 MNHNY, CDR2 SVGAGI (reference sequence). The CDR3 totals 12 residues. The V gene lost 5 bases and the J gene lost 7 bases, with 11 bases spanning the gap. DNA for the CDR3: TGTGCCAGCAGTAACGACCGAGGTGGCTACACCTTC. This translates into CASSNDRGGYTF.

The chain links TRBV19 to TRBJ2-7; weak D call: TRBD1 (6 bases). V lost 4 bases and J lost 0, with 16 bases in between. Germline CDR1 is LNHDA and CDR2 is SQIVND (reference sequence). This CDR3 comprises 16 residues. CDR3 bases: TGTGCCAGTAGTAGGCGACCAAGACAGGACTCCTACGAGCAGTACTTC. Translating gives CASSRRPRQDSYEQYF.

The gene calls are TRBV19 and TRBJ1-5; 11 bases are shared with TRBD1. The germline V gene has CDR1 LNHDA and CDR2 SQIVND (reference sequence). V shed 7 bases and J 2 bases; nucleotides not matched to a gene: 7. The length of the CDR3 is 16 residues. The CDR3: CASIRTGGAGNQPQHF. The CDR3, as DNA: TGTGCCAGTATTCGGACAGGGGGCGCGGGCAATCAGCCCCAGCATTTT.

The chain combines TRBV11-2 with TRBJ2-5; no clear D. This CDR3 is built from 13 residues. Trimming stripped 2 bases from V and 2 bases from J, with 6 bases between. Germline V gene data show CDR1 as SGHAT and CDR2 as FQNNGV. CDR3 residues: CASSLHLQETQYF. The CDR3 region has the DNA TGTGCCAGCAGCTTACACTTACAAGAGACCCAGTACTTC.

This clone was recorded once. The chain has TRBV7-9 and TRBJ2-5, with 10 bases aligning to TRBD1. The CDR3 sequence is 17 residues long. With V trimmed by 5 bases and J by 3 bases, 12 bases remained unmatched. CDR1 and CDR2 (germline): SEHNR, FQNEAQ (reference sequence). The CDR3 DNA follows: TGTGCCAGCAGCGACCCTCGATTGGACAGGGGGAAAGAGACCCAGTACTTC. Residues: CASSDPRLDRGKETQYF.

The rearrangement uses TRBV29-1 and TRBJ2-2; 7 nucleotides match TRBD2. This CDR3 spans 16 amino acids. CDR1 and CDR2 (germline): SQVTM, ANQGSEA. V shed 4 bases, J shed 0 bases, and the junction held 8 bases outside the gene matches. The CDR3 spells CSVVNTGGPNTGELFF. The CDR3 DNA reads TGCAGCGTTGTTAATACGGGGGGACCGAACACCGGGGAGCTGTTTTTT.

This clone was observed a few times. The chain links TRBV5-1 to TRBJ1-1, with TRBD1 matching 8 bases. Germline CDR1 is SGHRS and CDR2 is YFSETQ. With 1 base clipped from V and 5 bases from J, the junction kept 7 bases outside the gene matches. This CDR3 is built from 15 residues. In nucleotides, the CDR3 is TGCGCCAGCAGCTTGCTTGGGACAGGAGGAACTGAAGCTTTCTTT. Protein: CASSLLGTGGTEAFF.

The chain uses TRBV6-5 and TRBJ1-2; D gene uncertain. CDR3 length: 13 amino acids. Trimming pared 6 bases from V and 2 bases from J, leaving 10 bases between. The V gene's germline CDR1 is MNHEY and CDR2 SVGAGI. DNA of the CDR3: TGTGCCAGCAGGGAGGACGGGAACTATGGCTACACCTTC. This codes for CASREDGNYGYTF.

The CDR3 sequence: CASSFGPAANEQFF. For the CDR3, the DNA is TGTGCCAGCAGCTTTGGGCCGGCAGCCAATGAGCAGTTCTTC. The V gene is TRBV11-3, the J gene TRBJ2-1; D ambiguous. V was clipped by 3 bases and J by 6 bases, with 12 bases between them. Germline values: CDR1 SGHNT, CDR2 YENEEA. CDR3 length: 14 residues.